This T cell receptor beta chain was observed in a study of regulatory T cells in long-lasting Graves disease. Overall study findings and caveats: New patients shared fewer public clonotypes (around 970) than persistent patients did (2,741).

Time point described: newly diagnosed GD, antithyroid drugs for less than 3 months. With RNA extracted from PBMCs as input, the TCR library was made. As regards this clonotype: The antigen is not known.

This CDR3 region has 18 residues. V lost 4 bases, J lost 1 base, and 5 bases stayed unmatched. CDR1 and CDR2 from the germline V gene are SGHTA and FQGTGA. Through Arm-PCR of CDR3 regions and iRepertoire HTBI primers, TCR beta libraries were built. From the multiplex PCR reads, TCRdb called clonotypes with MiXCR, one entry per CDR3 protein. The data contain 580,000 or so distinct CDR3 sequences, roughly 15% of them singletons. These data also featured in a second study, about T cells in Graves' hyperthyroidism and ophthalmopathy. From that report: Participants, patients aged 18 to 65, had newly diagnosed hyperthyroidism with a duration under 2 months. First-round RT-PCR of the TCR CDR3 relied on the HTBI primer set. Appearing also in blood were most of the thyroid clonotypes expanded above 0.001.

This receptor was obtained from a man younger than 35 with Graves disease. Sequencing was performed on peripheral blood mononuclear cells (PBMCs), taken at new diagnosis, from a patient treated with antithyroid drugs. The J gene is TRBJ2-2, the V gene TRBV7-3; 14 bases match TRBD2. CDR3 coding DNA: TGTGCCAGCAGCTCCCACGGGACTAGCGGGGGGAACACCGGGGAGCTGTTTTTT. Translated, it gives CASSSHGTSGGNTGELFF.